This entry features one TCR beta chain sequence. Trimming took 1 base from V and 4 from J, leaving 11 bases between them. The CDR3 totals 15 residues. Germline V CDR1 and CDR2: MDHEN, SYDVKM. This specimen comes from a study of blood T cell repertoires in COVID-19. The data were produced by immunoSEQ multiplex PCR, yet TCRdb's version contains in-frame clones alone and is incomplete. The sample contains some 180,000 clones, around 83% of which appear only once. The sequence came from a man aged 40-49 years who had recovered from COVID-19. Sequencing used PBMCs or T cells enriched from blood (not recorded which). The chain has TRBV28 and TRBJ1-5; maybe TRBD1 (5 bases). The CDR3 DNA reads TGTGCCAGCAGTTTATTAGTGGGGGGGAATCAGCCCCAGCATTTT. Encoded protein: CASSLLVGGNQPQHF. Full variable domain (outside the CDR3, taken from reference TRBV28 and TRBJ1-5): DVKVTQSSRYLVKRTGEKVFLECVQDMDHENMFWYRQDPGLGLRLIYFSYDVKMKEKGDIPEGYSVSREKKERFSLILESASTNQTSMYLCASSLLVGGNQPQHFGDGTRLSIL.